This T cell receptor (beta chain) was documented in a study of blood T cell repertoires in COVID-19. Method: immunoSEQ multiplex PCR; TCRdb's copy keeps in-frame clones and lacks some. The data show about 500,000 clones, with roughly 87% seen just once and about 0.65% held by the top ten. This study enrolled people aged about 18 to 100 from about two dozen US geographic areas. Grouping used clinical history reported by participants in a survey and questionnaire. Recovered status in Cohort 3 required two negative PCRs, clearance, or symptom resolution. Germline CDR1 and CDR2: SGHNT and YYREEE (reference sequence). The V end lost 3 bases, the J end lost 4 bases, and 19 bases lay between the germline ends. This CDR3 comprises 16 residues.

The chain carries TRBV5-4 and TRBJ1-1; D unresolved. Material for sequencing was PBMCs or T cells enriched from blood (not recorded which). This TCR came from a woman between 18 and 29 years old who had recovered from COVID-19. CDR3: CASSSSYPVRGTEAFF. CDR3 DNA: TGTGCCAGCAGCTCCTCTTACCCGGTTCGGGGCACTGAAGCTTTCTTT.